This T cell receptor (beta chain) was sequenced in a study of OX40 agonist ivuxolimab in advanced cancers. Study in general: Hepatocellular carcinoma, melanoma, renal cell or head and neck cancer was diagnosed in the dose-escalation patients. Age averaged about 60 years (range about 23 to 85), and just over 80% were male.

V lost 5 bases to trimming and J lost 5 bases; unmatched junction nucleotides: 4. Per the germline V gene, CDR1 is SNHLY and CDR2 is FYNNEI. This CDR3 spans 13 amino acids. Blood was sampled at baseline, cycle 4 day 1, and cycle 7 day 1. Study-level points and caveats: CD8+ T cells showed, on average, more clonal expansion than CD4+ cells.

Worth noting for this clone: Its antigen is unknown.

Clones were read by immunoSEQ multiplex PCR, and TCRdb kept only the in-frame ones, dropping some. The sample holds 12,000 or so clones, less than 90% seen once. The receptor's source is an adult with an advanced solid tumor such as melanoma, head and neck, liver or kidney cancer. This sample comprised CD4+ or CD8+ T cells sorted from blood, obtained in a trial of the OX40 agonist ivuxolimab. The chain joins TRBV2 to TRBJ2-7, with TRBD2 identical over 9 bases. CDR3 region: CASSFGLANEQYF. Here the CDR3 DNA reads TGTGCCAGCAGTTTCGGACTAGCGAACGAGCAGTACTTC.